This is a list of T cell receptor beta chains from one sample in a study of T cell responses to AZD1222 COVID-19 vaccine. Sequencing was performed with immunoSEQ multiplex PCR; in TCRdb, only in-frame clones are kept and a portion is missing. The table shows 180,000 or so clones, with about 87% occurring only once. The sample here was peripheral blood, taken 28 days after the second dose of the MenACWY control vaccine. These receptor sequences come from an adult who received the MenACWY meningococcal vaccine as a control. The CDR3 runs from the conserved cysteine through the conserved F or W. The order of the fields is D gene, V gene, clone size, J gene, CDR3 DNA, CDR3 protein. D genes are given only for firm matches. A row's size may be missing; if present it is once, few, many or a size class.

NA	TRBV3-1/TRBV3-2	NA	TRBJ1-5	TGTGCCAGCAGCCAGGGGGGGAATCAGCCCCAGCATTTT	CASSQGGNQPQHF
NA	TRBV7-9	NA	TRBJ2-7	TGTGCCAGCAGCTTTTCCACCCCCTACGAGCAGTACTTC	CASSFSTPYEQYF
NA	TRBV19	NA	TRBJ2-7	TGTGCCAGTAGGGGGGACTACGAGCAGTACTTC	CASRGDYEQYF
NA	TRBV7-6	NA	TRBJ2-1	TGTGCCAGCAGCGTGAGGGGAGTTCAAGGCAATGAGCAGTTCTTC	CASSVRGVQGNEQFF
TRBD1	TRBV5-4	NA	TRBJ1-1	TGTGCCAGCAGCTTGGGGACAGGGATTCTGAAAGCTTTCTTT	CASSLGTGILKAFF
NA	TRBV19	NA	TRBJ2-3	TGTGCCAGTAGTATCGTCGACAGTAATACAGATACGCAGTATTTT	CASSIVDSNTDTQYF
TRBD1	TRBV30	NA	TRBJ1-1	TGTGCCTGGAGGCAGGATACAGGGGGCACTGAAGCTTTCTTT	CAWRQDTGGTEAFF
NA	TRBV9	NA	TRBJ2-3	TGTGCCAGCAGCCCGAAGCGGCTTAGCACAGATACGCAGTATTTT	CASSPKRLSTDTQYF
NA	TRBV15	NA	TRBJ2-2	TGTGCCACCAGCAGAGACACTACTCTTAGTCTTCACACCGGGGAGCTGTTTTTT	CATSRDTTLSLHTGELFF
NA	TRBV27	NA	TRBJ1-4	TGTGCCTCTGGGGAAGCTAATGAAAAACTGTTTTTT	CASGEANEKLFF
TRBD2	TRBV28	NA	TRBJ2-1	TGTGCCAGCAGTTTCCATCGGACTAGCGGGAGGCCTGAAGCCTACAATGAGCAGTTCTTC	CASSFHRTSGRPEAYNEQFF
NA	TRBV28	NA	TRBJ2-7	TGTGCCAGCAGTTTTCCCCAATTCTCCTACGAGCAGTACTTC	CASSFPQFSYEQYF
TRBD1	TRBV28	NA	TRBJ2-3	TGTGCCAGCAGTCCTTACCCGGGACAGGGGACGCAGTATTTT	CASSPYPGQGTQYF
NA	TRBV5-1	NA	TRBJ1-2	TGCGCCAGCAGCTTTGGGGGTCTGAGCTATGGCTACACCTTC	CASSFGGLSYGYTF
NA	TRBV18	NA	TRBJ1-2	TGTGCCAGCTCACCAGGGGTGGACTATGGCTACACCTTC	CASSPGVDYGYTF
NA	TRBV18	NA	TRBJ2-1	TGTGCCAGCTCACCGTACGGGGTTTCCTACAATGAGCAGTTCTTC	CASSPYGVSYNEQFF
TRBD2	TRBV5-3	NA	TRBJ2-1	TGTGCCAGAAGCTCTACTAGCGGGAGTTTAGGTGAGCAGTTCTTC	CARSSTSGSLGEQFF
NA	TRBV28	few	TRBJ1-4	TGTGCCAGCACCGCATCAGGGGAACCTAATGAAAAACTGTTTTTT	CASTASGEPNEKLFF
TRBD1	TRBV10-3	NA	TRBJ1-4	TGTGCCATCAGTGAGTTCTATCCGGGACAGGGCGCTAATGAAAAACTGTTTTTT	CAISEFYPGQGANEKLFF
TRBD2	TRBV11-2	NA	TRBJ2-5	TGTGCCAGCTCCCCCCCGGTGGGACTACCCCAGGAGACCCAGTACTTC	CASSPPVGLPQETQYF
NA	TRBV7-3	NA	TRBJ1-2	TGTGCCAGCAGCTCAAGGGGGGGCTATGGCTACACCTTC	CASSSRGGYGYTF
TRBD1	TRBV18	NA	TRBJ1-5	TGTGCCAGCTCATTGGGACAGAGCAATCAGCCCCAGCATTTT	CASSLGQSNQPQHF
NA	TRBV7-3	NA	TRBJ2-1	TGTGCCAGTGGCACGGGTGATGAGCAGTTCTTC	CASGTGDEQFF
NA	TRBV19	NA	TRBJ2-5	TGTGCCAGCAGTGCCACAGGGTTGTGGGAGACCCAGTACTTC	CASSATGLWETQYF
NA	TRBV10-3	few	TRBJ1-1	TGTGCCATCAGGGACACAGTGAACACTGAAGCTTTCTTT	CAIRDTVNTEAFF
NA	TRBV6-2/TRBV6-3	NA	TRBJ1-2	TGTGCCAGCAGTTACTTCGGCCAGGGCAAAGTTTATGGCTACACCTTC	CASSYFGQGKVYGYTF
NA	TRBV25-1	NA	TRBJ2-7	TGTGCCAGCAGGAGACCCGGGAGCTCCTACGAGCAGTACTTC	CASRRPGSSYEQYF
NA	TRBV10-3	NA	TRBJ2-1	TGTGCCATCAGTGAATGGGCGGACTACAATGAGCAGTTCTTC	CAISEWADYNEQFF
NA	TRBV28	NA	TRBJ2-5	TGTGCCAGCAGCCTACAGGTGTACCAAGAGACCCAGTACTTC	CASSLQVYQETQYF
TRBD1	TRBV18	NA	TRBJ2-7	TGTGCCAGCTCACCAGATACAGGGGATAACGCCTACGAGCAGTACTTC	CASSPDTGDNAYEQYF
NA	TRBV18	NA	TRBJ1-1	TGTGCCAGCTCACCCACCCCCCGGACGGATCAGAACACTGAAGCTTTCTTT	CASSPTPRTDQNTEAFF
NA	TRBV11-1	NA	TRBJ1-4	TGTGCCAGCAGCCAATCCAGGGGAAAGGAAAAACTGTTTTTT	CASSQSRGKEKLFF
NA	TRBV27	NA	TRBJ2-7	TGTGCCAGCAGTTTATTGGGGAGCGGCGAGCAGTACTTC	CASSLLGSGEQYF
TRBD1	TRBV5-4	NA	TRBJ2-2	TGTGCCAGCAGCTTCAGCCTTAGGACAGGGCCCACCGGGGAGCTGTTTTTT	CASSFSLRTGPTGELFF
NA	TRBV2	NA	TRBJ2-7	TGTGCCAGCAGTGGAGTCGAGGGGTACTACGAGCAGTACTTC	CASSGVEGYYEQYF
NA	TRBV7-2	NA	TRBJ2-7	TGTGCCAGCAGCTTGGCGGAAACTTACGAGCAGTACTTC	CASSLAETYEQYF
TRBD2	TRBV10-3	NA	TRBJ2-1	TGTGCCATCAGTCCAAGGACTAGCCTAAGGAATGAGCAGTTCTTC	CAISPRTSLRNEQFF
NA	TRBV6-2/TRBV6-3	NA	TRBJ2-5	TGTGCCAGCAGCTCCCGATGGGCCCAAGAGACCCAGTACTTC	CASSSRWAQETQYF
NA	TRBV28	NA	TRBJ2-3	TGTGCCAGCAGTTTAGGGGGGATTGTTACAGATACGCAGTATTTT	CASSLGGIVTDTQYF
NA	TRBV19	NA	TRBJ1-2	TGTGCCAGTAGTAAACAGACGCAATCCTATGGCTACACCTTC	CASSKQTQSYGYTF
NA	TRBV28	once	TRBJ2-5	TGTGCCAGCAGTTTTTGGGCCAGGACCCAAGAGACCCAGTACTTC	CASSFWARTQETQYF